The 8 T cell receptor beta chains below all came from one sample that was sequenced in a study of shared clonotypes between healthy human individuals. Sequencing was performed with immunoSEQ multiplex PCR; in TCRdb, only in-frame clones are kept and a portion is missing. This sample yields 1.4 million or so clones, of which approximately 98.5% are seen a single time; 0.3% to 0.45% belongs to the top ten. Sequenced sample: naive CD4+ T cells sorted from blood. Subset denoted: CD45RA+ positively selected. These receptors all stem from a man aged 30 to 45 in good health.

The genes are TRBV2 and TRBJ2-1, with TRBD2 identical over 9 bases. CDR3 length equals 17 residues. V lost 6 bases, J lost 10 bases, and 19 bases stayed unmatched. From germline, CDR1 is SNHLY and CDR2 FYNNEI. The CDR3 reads CASRVELASGIGREQFF. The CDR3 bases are TGTGCCAGCAGAGTAGAATTGGCTAGCGGGATAGGACGGGAGCAGTTCTTC.

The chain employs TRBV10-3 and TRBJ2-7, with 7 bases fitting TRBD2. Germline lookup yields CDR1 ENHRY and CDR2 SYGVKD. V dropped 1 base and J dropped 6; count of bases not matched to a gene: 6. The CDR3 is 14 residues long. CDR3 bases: TGTGCCATCAGTGAGTATGGAGGCGGGAGCGAGCAGTACTTC. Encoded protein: CAISEYGGGSEQYF.

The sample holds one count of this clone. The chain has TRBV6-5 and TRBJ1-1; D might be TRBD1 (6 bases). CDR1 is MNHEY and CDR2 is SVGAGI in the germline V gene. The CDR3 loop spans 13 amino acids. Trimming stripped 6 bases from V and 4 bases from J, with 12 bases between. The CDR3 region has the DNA TGTGCCAGCAGCGGGGGCGCGGGCACTGAAGCTTTCTTT. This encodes CASSGGAGTEAFF.

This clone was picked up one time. The CDR3: CATSRNRGLITGELFF. In nucleotides, the CDR3 is TGTGCCACCAGCAGGAACAGGGGGCTTATCACCGGGGAGCTGTTTTTT. The gene calls are TRBV15 and TRBJ2-2; 9 bases align to TRBD1. This CDR3 has 16 amino acids. Germline loops: CDR1 LNHNV, CDR2 YYDKDF (reference sequence). J was trimmed by 4 bases and V by 3 bases; bases with no gene match: 6.

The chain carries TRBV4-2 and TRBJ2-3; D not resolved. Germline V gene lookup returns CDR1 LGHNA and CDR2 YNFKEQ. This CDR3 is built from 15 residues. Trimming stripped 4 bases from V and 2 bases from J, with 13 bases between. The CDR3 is CASSPGLRYTDTQYF. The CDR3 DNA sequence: TGTGCCAGCAGCCCCGGGTTGCGGTACACAGATACGCAGTATTTT.

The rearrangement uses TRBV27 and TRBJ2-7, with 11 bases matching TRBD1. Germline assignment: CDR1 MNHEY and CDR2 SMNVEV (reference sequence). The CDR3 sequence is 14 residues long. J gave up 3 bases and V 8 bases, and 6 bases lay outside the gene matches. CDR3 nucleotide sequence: TGTGCCAGCCCCCGGGACAGGGGGTACTACGAGCAGTACTTC. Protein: CASPRDRGYYEQYF.

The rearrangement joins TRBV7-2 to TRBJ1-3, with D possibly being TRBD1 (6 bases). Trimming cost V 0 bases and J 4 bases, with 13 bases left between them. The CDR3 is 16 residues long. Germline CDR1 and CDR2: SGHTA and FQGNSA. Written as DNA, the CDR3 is TGTGCCAGCAGCTTAGCGGTATGGGGGCGAGGAAACACCATATATTTT. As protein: CASSLAVWGRGNTIYF.

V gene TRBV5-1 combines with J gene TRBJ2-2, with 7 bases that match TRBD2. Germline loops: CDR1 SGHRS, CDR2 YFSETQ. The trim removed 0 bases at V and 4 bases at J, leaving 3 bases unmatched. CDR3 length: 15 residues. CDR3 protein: CASSLAGEGTGELFF. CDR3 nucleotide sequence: TGCGCCAGCAGCTTGGCGGGGGAGGGCACCGGGGAGCTGTTTTTT.